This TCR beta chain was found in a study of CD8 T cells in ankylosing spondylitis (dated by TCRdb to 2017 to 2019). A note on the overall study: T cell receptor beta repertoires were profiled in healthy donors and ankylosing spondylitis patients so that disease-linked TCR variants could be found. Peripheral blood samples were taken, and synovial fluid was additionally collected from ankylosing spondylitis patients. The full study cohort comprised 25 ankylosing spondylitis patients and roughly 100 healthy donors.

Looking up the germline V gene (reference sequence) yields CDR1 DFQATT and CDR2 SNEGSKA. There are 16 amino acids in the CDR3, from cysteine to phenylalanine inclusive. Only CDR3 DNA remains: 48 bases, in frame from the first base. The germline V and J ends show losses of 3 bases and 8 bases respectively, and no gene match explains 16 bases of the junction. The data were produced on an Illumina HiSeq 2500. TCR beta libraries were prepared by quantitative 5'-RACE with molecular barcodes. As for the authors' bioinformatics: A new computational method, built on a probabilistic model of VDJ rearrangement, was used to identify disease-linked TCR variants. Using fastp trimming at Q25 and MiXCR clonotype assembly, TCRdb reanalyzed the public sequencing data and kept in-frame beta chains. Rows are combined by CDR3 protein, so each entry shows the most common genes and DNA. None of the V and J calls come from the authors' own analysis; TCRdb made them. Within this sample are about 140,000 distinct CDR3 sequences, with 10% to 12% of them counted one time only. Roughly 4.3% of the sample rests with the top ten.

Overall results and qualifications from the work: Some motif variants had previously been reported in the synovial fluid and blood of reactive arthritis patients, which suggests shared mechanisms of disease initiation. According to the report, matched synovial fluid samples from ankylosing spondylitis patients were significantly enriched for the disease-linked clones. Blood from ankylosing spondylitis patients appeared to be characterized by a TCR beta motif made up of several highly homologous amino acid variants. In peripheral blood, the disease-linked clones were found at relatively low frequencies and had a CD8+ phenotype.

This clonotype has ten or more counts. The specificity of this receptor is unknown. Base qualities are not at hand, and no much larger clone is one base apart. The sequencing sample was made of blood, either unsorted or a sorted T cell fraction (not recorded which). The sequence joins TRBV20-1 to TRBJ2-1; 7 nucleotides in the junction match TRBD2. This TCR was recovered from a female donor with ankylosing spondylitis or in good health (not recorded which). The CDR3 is CSASREVPTPHDEQFF. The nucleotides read TGCAGTGCTAGTCGGGAGGTCCCCACCCCTCATGATGAGCAGTTCTTC.